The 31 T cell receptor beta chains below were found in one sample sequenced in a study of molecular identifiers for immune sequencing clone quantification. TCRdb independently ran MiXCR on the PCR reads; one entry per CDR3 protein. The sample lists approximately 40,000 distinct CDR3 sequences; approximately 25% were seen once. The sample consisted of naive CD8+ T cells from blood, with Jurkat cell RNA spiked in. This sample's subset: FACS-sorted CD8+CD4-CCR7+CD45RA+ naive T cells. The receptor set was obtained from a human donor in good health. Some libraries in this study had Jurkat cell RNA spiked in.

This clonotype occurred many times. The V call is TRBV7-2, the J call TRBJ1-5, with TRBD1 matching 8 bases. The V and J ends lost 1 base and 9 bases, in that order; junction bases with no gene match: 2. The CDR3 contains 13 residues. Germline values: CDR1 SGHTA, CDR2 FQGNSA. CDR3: CASSLVTGGPQHF. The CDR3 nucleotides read TGTGCCAGCAGCTTAGTCACAGGGGGGCCCCAGCATTTT.

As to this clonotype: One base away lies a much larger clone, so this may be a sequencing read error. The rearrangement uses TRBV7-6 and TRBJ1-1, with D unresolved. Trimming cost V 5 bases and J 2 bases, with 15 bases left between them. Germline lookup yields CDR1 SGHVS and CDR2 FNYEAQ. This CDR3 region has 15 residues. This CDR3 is CASSRGSQYNTEAFF. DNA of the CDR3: TGTGCCAGCAGCCGAGGATCGCAATATAACACTGAAGCTTTCTTT.

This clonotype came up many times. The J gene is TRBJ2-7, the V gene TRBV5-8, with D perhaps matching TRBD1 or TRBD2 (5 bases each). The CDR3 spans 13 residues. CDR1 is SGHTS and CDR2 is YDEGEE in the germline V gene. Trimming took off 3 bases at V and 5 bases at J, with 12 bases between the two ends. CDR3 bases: TGTGCCAGCAGCTGGGCAGGGAGCGACGAGCAGTACTTC. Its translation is CASSWAGSDEQYF.

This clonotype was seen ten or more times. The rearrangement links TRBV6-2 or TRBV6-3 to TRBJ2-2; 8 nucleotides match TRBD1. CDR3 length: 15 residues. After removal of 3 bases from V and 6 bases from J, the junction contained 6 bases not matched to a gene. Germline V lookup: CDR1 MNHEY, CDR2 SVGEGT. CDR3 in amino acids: CASSYGQGQAGELFF. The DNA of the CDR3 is TGTGCCAGCAGTTATGGACAGGGTCAGGCCGGGGAGCTGTTTTTT.

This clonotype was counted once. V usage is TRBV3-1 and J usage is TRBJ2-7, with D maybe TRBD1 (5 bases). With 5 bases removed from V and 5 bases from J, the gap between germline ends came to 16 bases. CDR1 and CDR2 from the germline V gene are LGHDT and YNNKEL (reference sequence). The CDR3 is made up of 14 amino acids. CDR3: CASSDSWWAHEQYF. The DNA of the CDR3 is TGTGCCAGCAGCGACAGTTGGTGGGCCCACGAGCAGTACTTC.

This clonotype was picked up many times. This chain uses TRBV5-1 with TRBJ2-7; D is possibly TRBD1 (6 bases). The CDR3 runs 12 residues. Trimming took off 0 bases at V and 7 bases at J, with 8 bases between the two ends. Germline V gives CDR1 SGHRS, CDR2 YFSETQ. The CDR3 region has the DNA TGCGCCAGCAGCTTGGGGACAGCGGAGCAGTACTTC. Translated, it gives CASSLGTAEQYF.

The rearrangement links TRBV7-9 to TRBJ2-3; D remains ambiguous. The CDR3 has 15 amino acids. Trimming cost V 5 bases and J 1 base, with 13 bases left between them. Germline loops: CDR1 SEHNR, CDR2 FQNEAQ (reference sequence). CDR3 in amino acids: CASSHGIEGTDTQYF. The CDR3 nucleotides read TGTGCCAGCAGCCATGGAATCGAGGGCACAGATACGCAGTATTTT. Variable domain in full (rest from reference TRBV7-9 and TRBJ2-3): DTGVSQNPRHKITKRGQNVTFRCDPISEHNRLYWYRQTLGQGPEFLTYFQNEAQLEKSRLLSDRFSAERPKGSFSTLEIQRTEQGDSAMYLCASSHGIEGTDTQYFGPGTRLTVL.

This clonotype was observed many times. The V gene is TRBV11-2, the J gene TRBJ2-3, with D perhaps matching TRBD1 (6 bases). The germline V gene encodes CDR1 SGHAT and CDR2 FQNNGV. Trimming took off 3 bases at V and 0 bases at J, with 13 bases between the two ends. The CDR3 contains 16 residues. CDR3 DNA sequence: TGTGCCAGCAGCTTGGGGGCGGGCCCTAGCACAGATACGCAGTATTTT. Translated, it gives CASSLGAGPSTDTQYF. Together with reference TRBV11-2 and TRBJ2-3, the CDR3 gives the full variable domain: EAGVAQSPRYKIIEKRQSVAFWCNPISGHATLYWYQQILGQGPKLLIQFQNNGVVDDSQLPKDRFSAERLKGVDSTLKIQPAKLEDSAVYLCASSLGAGPSTDTQYFGPGTRLTVL.

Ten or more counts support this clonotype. The CDR3 DNA sequence: TGTGCCAGCACCTTACTTAGCGGGGGCACAGATACGCAGTATTTT. Its protein product is CASTLLSGGTDTQYF. J is TRBJ2-3 and V is TRBV28, with TRBD2 identical over 8 bases. Germline V CDR1 and CDR2: MDHEN, SYDVKM. V was clipped by 7 bases and J by 1 base; unmatched bases: 7. The CDR3 sequence is 15 residues long. Variable domain in full (rest from reference TRBV28 and TRBJ2-3): DVKVTQSSRYLVKRTGEKVFLECVQDMDHENMFWYRQDPGLGLRLIYFSYDVKMKEKGDIPEGYSVSREKKERFSLILESASTNQTSMYLCASTLLSGGTDTQYFGPGTRLTVL.

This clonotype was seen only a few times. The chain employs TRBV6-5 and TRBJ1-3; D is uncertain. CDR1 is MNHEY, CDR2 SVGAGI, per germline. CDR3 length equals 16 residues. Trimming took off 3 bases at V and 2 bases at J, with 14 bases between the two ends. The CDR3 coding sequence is TGTGCCAGCAGTTATGGTCCTGAATCTACTGGAAACACCATATATTTT. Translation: CASSYGPESTGNTIYF.

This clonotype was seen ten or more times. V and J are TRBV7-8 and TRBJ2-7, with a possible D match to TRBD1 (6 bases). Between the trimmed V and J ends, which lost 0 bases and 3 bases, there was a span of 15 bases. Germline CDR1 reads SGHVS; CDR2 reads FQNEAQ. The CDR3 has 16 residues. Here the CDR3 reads CASSLALQGQCYEQYF. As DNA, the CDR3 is TGTGCCAGCAGCTTAGCCCTACAGGGCCAGTGCTACGAGCAGTACTTC.

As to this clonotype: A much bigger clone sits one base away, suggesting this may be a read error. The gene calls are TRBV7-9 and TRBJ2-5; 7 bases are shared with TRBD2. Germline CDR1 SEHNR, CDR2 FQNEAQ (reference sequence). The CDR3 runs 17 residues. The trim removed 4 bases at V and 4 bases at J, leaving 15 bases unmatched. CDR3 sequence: CASSSEFGLDISETQYF. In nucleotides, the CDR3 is TGTGCCAGCAGCTCAGAGTTTGGACTAGATATTTCAGAGACCCAGTACTTC.

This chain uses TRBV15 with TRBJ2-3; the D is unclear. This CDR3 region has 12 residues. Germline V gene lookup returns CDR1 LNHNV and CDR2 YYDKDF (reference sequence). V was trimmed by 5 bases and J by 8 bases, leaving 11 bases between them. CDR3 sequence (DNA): TGTGCCACCAGCGGTCCGGGTCTTACGCAGTATTTT. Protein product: CATSGPGLTQYF.

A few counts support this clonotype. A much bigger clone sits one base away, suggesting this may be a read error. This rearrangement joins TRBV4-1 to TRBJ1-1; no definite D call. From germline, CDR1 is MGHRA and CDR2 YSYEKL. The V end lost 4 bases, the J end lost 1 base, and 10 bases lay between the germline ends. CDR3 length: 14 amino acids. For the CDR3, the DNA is TGCGCCAGCAGCCCCTCCGGCTCGAACACTGAAGCTTTCTTT. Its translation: CASSPSGSNTEAFF.

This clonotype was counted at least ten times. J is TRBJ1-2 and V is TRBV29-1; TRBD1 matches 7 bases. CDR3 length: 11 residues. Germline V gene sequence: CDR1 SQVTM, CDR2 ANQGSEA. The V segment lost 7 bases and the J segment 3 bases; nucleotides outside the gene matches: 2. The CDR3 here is CSATGDYGYTF. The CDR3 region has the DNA TGCAGCGCTACAGGGGACTATGGCTACACCTTC.

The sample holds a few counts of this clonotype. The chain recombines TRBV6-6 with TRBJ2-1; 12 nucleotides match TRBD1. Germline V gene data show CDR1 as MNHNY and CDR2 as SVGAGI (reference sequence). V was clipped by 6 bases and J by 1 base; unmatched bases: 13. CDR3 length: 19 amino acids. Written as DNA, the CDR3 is TGTGCCAGCAGCCTCCGGGACAGGGGGCATTCTACGTCCTACAATGAGCAGTTCTTC. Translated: CASSLRDRGHSTSYNEQFF.

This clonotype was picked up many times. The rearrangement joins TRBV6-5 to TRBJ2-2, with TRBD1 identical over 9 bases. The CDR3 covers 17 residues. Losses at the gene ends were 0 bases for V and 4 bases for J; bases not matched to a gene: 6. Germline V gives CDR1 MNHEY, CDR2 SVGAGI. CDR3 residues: CASSYSNRGRATGELFF. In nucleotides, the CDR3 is TGTGCCAGCAGTTACTCGAACAGGGGGCGCGCCACCGGGGAGCTGTTTTTT.

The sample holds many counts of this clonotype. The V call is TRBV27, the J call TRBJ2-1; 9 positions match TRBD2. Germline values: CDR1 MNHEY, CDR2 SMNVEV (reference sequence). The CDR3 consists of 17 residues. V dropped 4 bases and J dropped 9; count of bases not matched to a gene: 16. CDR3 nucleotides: TGTGCCAGCAGTTCCCCAGATGCTGGCGGGAGGGATGGTGAGCAGTTCTTC. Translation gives CASSSPDAGGRDGEQFF.

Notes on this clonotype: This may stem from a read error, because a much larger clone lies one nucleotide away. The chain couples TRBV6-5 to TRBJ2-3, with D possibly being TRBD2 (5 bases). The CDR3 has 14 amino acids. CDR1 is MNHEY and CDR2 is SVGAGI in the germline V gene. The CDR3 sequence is CAGSHGGNTDTQYF. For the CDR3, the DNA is TGTGCCGGCAGCCACGGAGGTAACACAGATACGCAGTATTTT.

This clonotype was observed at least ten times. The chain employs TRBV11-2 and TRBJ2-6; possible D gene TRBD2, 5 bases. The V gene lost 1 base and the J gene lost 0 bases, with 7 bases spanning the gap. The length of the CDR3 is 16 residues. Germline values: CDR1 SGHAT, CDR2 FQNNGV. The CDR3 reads CASSLGRDSGANVLTF. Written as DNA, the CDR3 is TGTGCCAGCAGCTTAGGACGGGACTCTGGGGCCAACGTCCTGACTTTC.

The CDR3 DNA reads TGTGCCAGCAGCTTAGAGGGACAGAACACAGATACGCAGTATTTT. This translates into CASSLEGQNTDTQYF. The chain joins TRBV11-2 to TRBJ2-3; 7 nucleotides line up with TRBD1. Germline V lookup: CDR1 SGHAT, CDR2 FQNNGV. After removal of 0 bases from V and 2 bases from J, the junction contained 2 bases not matched to a gene. CDR3 length: 15 amino acids.

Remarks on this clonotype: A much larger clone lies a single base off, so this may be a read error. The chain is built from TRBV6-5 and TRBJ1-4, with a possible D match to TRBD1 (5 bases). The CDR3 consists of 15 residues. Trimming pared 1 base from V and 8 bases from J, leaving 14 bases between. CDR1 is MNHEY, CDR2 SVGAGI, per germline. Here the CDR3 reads CASSYLIQGGEKLFF. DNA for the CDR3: TGTGCCAGCAGTTACTTGATTCAGGGAGGCGAAAAACTGTTTTTT.

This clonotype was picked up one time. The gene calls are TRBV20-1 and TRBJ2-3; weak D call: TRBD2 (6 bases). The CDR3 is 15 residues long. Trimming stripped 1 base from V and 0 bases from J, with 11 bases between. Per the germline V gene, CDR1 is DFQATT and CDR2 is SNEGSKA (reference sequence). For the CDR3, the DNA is TGCAGTGCTAGAGGGGACTTTTCTAGCACAGATACGCAGTATTTT. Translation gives CSARGDFSSTDTQYF.

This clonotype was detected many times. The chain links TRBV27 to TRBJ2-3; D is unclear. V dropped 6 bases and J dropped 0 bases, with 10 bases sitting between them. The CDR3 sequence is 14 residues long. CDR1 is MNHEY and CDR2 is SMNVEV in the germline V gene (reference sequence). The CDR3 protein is CASSLYPSTDTQYF. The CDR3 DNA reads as TGTGCCAGCAGCCTATATCCTAGCACAGATACGCAGTATTTT.

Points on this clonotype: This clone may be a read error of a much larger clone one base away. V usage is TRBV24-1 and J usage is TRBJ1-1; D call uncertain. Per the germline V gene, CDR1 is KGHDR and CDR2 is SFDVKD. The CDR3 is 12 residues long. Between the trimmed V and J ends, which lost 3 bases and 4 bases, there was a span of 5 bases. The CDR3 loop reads CATSDLGTEAFF. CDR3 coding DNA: TGTGCCACCAGTGATCTTGGCACTGAAGCTTTCTTT.

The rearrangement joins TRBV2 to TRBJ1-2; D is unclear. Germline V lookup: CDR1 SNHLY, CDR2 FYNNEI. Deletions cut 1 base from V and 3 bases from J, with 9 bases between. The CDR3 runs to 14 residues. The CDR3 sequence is CASSEGYGDYGYTF. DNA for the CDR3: TGTGCCAGCAGTGAAGGGTACGGTGACTATGGCTACACCTTC.

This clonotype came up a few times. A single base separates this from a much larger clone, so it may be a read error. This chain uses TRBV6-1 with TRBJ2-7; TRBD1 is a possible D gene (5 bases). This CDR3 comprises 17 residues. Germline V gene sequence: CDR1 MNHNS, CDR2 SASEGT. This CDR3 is CARSEFQVRQIYYEQYF. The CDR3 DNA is TGTGCCAGGAGTGAATTTCAGGTTCGACAGATCTACTACGAGCAGTACTTC.

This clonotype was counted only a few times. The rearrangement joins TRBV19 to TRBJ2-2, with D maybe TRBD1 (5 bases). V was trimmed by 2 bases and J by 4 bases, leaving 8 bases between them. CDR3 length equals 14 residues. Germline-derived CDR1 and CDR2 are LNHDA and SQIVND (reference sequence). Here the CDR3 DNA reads TGTGCCAGTAGTATACAGGGAATCACCGGGGAGCTGTTTTTT. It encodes CASSIQGITGELFF.

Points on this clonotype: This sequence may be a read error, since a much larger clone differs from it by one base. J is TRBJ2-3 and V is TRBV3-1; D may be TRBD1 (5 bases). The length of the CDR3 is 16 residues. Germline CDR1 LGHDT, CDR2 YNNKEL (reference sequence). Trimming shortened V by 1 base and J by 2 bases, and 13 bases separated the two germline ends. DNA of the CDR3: TGTGCCAGCAGCCAAGTTTGGAGCAGGGCCACAGATACGCAGTATTTT. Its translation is CASSQVWSRATDTQYF.

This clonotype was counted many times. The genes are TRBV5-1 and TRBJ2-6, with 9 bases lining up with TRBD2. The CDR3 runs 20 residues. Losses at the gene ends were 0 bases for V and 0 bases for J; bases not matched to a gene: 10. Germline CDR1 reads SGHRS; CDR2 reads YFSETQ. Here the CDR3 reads CASSLVASGAISSGANVLTF. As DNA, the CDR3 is TGCGCCAGCAGCTTGGTGGCTAGCGGGGCGATAAGCTCTGGGGCCAACGTCCTGACTTTC.

The CDR3 reads CASSQSTGIDGYTF. The CDR3 DNA follows: TGCGCCAGCAGCCAATCGACAGGGATCGACGGCTACACCTTC. V and J are TRBV4-1 and TRBJ1-2; 7 nucleotides match TRBD1. Trimming took 2 bases from V and 8 from J; bases not matched to a gene: 8. The CDR3 has 14 amino acids. Germline assignment: CDR1 MGHRA and CDR2 YSYEKL.